The 17 T cell receptor beta chains below were found in one sample sequenced in a study of technical replicates of blood from a handful of donors. The method was immunoSEQ multiplex PCR; TCRdb's version includes in-frame clones alone and lacks a portion of them. Found here are 91,000 or so clones, 95% of them singletons; the top ten hold approximately 0.26%. Material: T cells isolated from PBMCs. The receptors stem from a human donor in good health.

This clone was seen only once. This chain connects TRBV6-5 to TRBJ2-2; 7 nucleotides agree with TRBD1. CDR1 MNHEY and CDR2 SVGAGI come from the germline V gene. The V gene end was trimmed by 2 bases and the J gene end by 4 bases; junction bases not matched to a gene: 4. The CDR3 covers 15 residues. Written as DNA, the CDR3 is TGTGCCAGCAGTTACAGAGGGGGCAGCACCGGGGAGCTGTTTTTT. It encodes CASSYRGGSTGELFF.

This sequence joins TRBV7-3 and TRBJ2-3; D is possibly TRBD2 (6 bases). The CDR3 totals 15 residues. Between the trimmed V and J ends, which lost 3 bases and 1 base, there was a span of 11 bases. The V gene's germline CDR1 is SGHTA and CDR2 FQGTGA. CDR3 coding DNA: TGTGCCAGCAGCTTTGATGGCGGGGGCACAGATACGCAGTATTTT. Translating it yields CASSFDGGGTDTQYF.

This CDR3 is CASSPGDNEQFF. The CDR3 coding sequence is TGTGCCAGCAGTCCCGGGGACAATGAGCAGTTCTTC. The rearrangement joins TRBV6-6 to TRBJ2-1; tentative D call: TRBD2 (5 bases). This CDR3 region has 12 residues. Germline CDR1 MNHNY, CDR2 SVGAGI (reference sequence). V lost 5 bases to trimming and J lost 5 bases, with 7 bases between them.

This chain connects TRBV7-9 to TRBJ2-1, with D possibly being TRBD2 (6 bases). Trimming took off 1 base at V and 10 bases at J, with 8 bases between the two ends. This CDR3 is 12 amino acids long. CDR1 is SEHNR, CDR2 FQNEAQ, per germline (reference sequence). The CDR3 DNA reads TGTGCCAGCAGCTTAGGGGCGGGGGAGCAGTTCTTC. Protein product: CASSLGAGEQFF.

This chain links TRBV9 with TRBJ2-5; 7 bases match TRBD2. Germline V gene sequence: CDR1 SGDLS, CDR2 YYNGEE. V lost 0 bases, J lost 10 bases, and 18 bases stayed unmatched. This CDR3 has 17 amino acids. CDR3: CASSVGLGLSGIRDQYF. In nucleotides, the CDR3 is TGTGCCAGCAGCGTAGGGCTGGGACTAAGCGGTATACGAGACCAGTACTTC.

V gene TRBV19 combines with J gene TRBJ2-3; 9 bases are a match to TRBD2. The ends lost 4 bases at V and 4 bases at J; junction bases unmatched: 6. The CDR3 extends over 15 amino acids. CDR1 and CDR2 (germline): LNHDA, SQIVND (reference sequence). CDR3 sequence: CASSKTSGPPDTQYF. CDR3 in DNA: TGTGCCAGTAGTAAGACTAGCGGCCCCCCAGATACGCAGTATTTT.

The rearrangement links TRBV15 to TRBJ1-6; D unresolved. The CDR3 is made up of 13 amino acids. CDR1 is LNHNV, CDR2 YYDKDF, per germline (reference sequence). V lost 1 base, J lost 7 bases, and 5 bases lay in between. The CDR3 DNA is TGTGCCACCAGCAGAGTTTCGAATTCACCCCTCCACTTT. Protein: CATSRVSNSPLHF.

This sequence joins TRBV25-1 and TRBJ2-2; D gene uncertain. Per the germline V gene, CDR1 is MGHDK and CDR2 is SYGVNS. V was cut by 5 bases and J by 3 bases, with 7 bases left in between. The CDR3 is 13 residues long. The CDR3 coding sequence is TGTGCCAGCAGTTCCGGTTACACCGGGGAGCTGTTTTTT. It encodes CASSSGYTGELFF. Together with reference TRBV25-1 and TRBJ2-2, the CDR3 gives the full variable domain: EADIYQTPRYLVIGTGKKITLECSQTMGHDKMYWYQQDPGMELHLIHYSYGVNSTEKGDLSSESTVSRIRTEHFPLTLESARPSHTSQYLCASSSGYTGELFFGEGSRLTVL.

The J gene is TRBJ2-3, the V gene TRBV7-9; weak D call: TRBD2 (6 bases). This CDR3 is 15 amino acids long. CDR1 SEHNR and CDR2 FQNEAQ come from the germline V gene (reference sequence). V was clipped by 7 bases and J by 0 bases, with 14 bases between them. The CDR3 is CASTTSSESTDTQYF. The CDR3 nucleotides read TGTGCCAGCACAACTAGCAGTGAGAGCACAGATACGCAGTATTTT. Combining the CDR3 with reference TRBV7-9 and TRBJ2-3 gives the whole variable domain DTGVSQNPRHKITKRGQNVTFRCDPISEHNRLYWYRQTLGQGPEFLTYFQNEAQLEKSRLLSDRFSAERPKGSFSTLEIQRTEQGDSAMYLCASTTSSESTDTQYFGPGTRLTVL.

The CDR3 nucleotides read TGTGCCAGCAGCCCCCCGGGACACGGAGACACTGAAGCTTTCTTT. Encoded protein: CASSPPGHGDTEAFF. The chain has TRBV6-5 and TRBJ1-1, with a tentative D call TRBD1 (6 bases). Per the germline V gene, CDR1 is MNHEY and CDR2 is SVGAGI. There are 15 residues in the CDR3. Trimming removed 6 bases at V and 3 bases at J, with 17 bases between.

This sequence joins TRBV5-1 and TRBJ2-1; 7 nucleotides agree with TRBD2. The CDR3 has 16 amino acids. The germline V gene encodes CDR1 SGHRS and CDR2 YFSETQ. V was clipped by 6 bases and J by 0 bases; unmatched bases: 9. CDR3 sequence reads: CASTSRGGSSYNEQFF. Here the CDR3 DNA reads TGCGCCAGCACCTCTCGAGGCGGGAGCTCCTACAATGAGCAGTTCTTC.

This clone was observed a handful of times. This rearrangement joins TRBV19 to TRBJ2-1, with TRBD2 matching 8 bases. The CDR3 covers 18 residues. After removal of 6 bases from V and 2 bases from J, the junction contained 15 bases not matched to a gene. Germline values: CDR1 LNHDA, CDR2 SQIVND (reference sequence). The CDR3 spells CASRKGGRSLWTYNEQFF. DNA of the CDR3: TGTGCCAGTAGGAAGGGCGGGAGGTCCCTTTGGACCTACAATGAGCAGTTCTTC.

This chain uses TRBV28 with TRBJ1-1; D unresolved. The V gene lost 3 bases and the J gene lost 0 bases, with 8 bases spanning the gap. The CDR3 sequence is 14 residues long. CDR1 is MDHEN and CDR2 is SYDVKM in the germline V gene. For the CDR3, the DNA is TGTGCCAGCAGTTTGCGGTACATGAACACTGAAGCTTTCTTT. Amino acids: CASSLRYMNTEAFF.

The count of this clone is one. The chain is built from TRBV6-1 and TRBJ2-7; 11 bases map to TRBD1. CDR3 length equals 16 residues. The J segment lost 4 bases and the V segment lost 2 bases, leaving 7 bases of the junction unmatched. In germline, CDR1 is MNHNS, CDR2 SASEGT. CDR3 bases: TGTGCCAGCAGTGAACTCGGACAGGGGGCTAGGTACGAGCAGTACTTC. It yields the protein CASSELGQGARYEQYF.

The chain has TRBV10-3 and TRBJ2-1; 10 positions match TRBD2. J was trimmed by 7 bases and V by 0 bases; bases with no gene match: 9. The CDR3 contains 17 residues. Germline CDR1 ENHRY, CDR2 SYGVKD. DNA of the CDR3: TGTGCCATCAGTGAGTCCCTAGCGGGAGCATCTAGTAATGAGCAGTTCTTC. This sequence encodes CAISESLAGASSNEQFF.

The CDR3: CASSLVPGEENEQFF. The DNA of the CDR3 is TGCGCCAGCAGCTTGGTGCCAGGGGAAGAGAATGAGCAGTTCTTC. The chain uses TRBV5-1 and TRBJ2-1, with a tentative D call TRBD1 (6 bases). Between the trimmed V and J ends, which lost 0 bases and 7 bases, there was a span of 14 bases. The length of the CDR3 is 15 residues. Germline assignment: CDR1 SGHRS and CDR2 YFSETQ.

This chain uses TRBV9 with TRBJ2-3, with 8 bases aligning to TRBD2. The germline CDR1 and CDR2 sequences are SGDLS and YYNGEE. This CDR3 has 16 residues. V trimming: 0 bases; J trimming: 3 bases; junction bases outside the gene matches: 6. CDR3 nucleotide sequence: TGTGCCAGCAGCGTAGGGTCCCAGCGGGGGACAGATACGCAGTATTTT. Translation gives CASSVGSQRGTDTQYF.